What follows describes a single TCR beta chain. The antigen is not known. The CDR3 is 15 amino acids. The germline V gene has CDR1 MNHEY and CDR2 SVGAGI. Trimming removed 10 bases from V and 7 bases from J; junction bases left unmatched: 13. The data originate from a study of CD8+CD57+ T cells in acquired aplastic anemia. Study-wide context: Sorting CD4+ and CD8+ cells gave DNA averaging approximately 3 ug. Findings of the study overall: Common to patients and controls were about 31 CD8+ CDR3 sequences.

The TCR beta profiling, which covered VDJ combination and CDR3 sequence, was carried out using genomic DNA as the template. MiXCR, applied by TCRdb to the reads, yields one record per CDR3 protein. This table has under 200,000 distinct CDR3 sequences, roughly two thirds appearing once. The sequenced patients had an expansion of CD8+CD57+ cells seen by flow cytometry. As a group, the patients uniformly had severe acquired aplastic anemia. Therapy had not been given to patients before blood sampling. The V gene is TRBV6-5, the J gene TRBJ2-1; 10 nucleotides align to TRBD2. The clonotype originates from a human donor with aplastic anemia. Material for sequencing was sorted CD4+, CD8+, or CD8+CD57+ T cells (not recorded which) from PBMCs. CDR3 sequence reads: CAITDPALAGNEQFF. CDR3 in DNA: TGTGCCATCACGGACCCAGCACTAGCGGGAAATGAGCAGTTCTTC.